What follows are 9 T cell receptor beta chains derived from one specimen sequenced in a study of T-cell reconstitution after alpha-beta-depleted transplantation in children. Unique molecular identifiers were incorporated during preparation of the TCRbeta library. TCRdb itself ran the PCR reads through MiXCR, one entry per CDR3 protein. Of about 400,000 distinct CDR3 sequences listed, around 20% are singletons. The sample here was PBMCs from the stem cell graft donor, taken from the stem cell graft. The receptors were sampled from a human donor who donated a stem cell graft to a child with acute myeloid leukemia.

This clonotype was seen a handful of times. This chain connects TRBV11-2 to TRBJ2-2; D is unresolved. This CDR3 comprises 14 residues. The germline V gene encodes CDR1 SGHAT and CDR2 FQNNGV. V gave up 2 bases and J gave up 8 bases, with 12 bases separating them. The CDR3 loop is CASSLRPSEGELFF. DNA for the CDR3: TGTGCCAGCAGCTTACGCCCCTCGGAGGGGGAGCTGTTTTTT.

In its sample, this clonotype was seen many times. V and J are TRBV12-3 or TRBV12-4 and TRBJ2-7, with D tentatively TRBD2 (5 bases). The CDR3 consists of 13 residues. Trimming shortened V by 6 bases and J by 5 bases, and 14 bases separated the two germline ends. The CDR3 DNA follows: TGTGCCAGCAGCCACTCTAGCAACCACGAGCAGTACTTC. It yields the protein CASSHSSNHEQYF.

This clonotype has more than one count but fewer than ten. The chain recombines TRBV18 with TRBJ2-3, with TRBD2 matching 10 bases. Germline V gene data show CDR1 as KGHSH and CDR2 as LQKENI. This CDR3 comprises 14 residues. Germline trimming cut 1 base from V and 6 bases from J; bases unmatched to any gene: 1. The CDR3 nucleotides are TGTGCCAGCTCACCACAGACTAGCGGGGATACGCAGTATTTT. Translated, it gives CASSPQTSGDTQYF.

The chain is built from TRBV11-2 and TRBJ2-7; 7 bases match TRBD2. Germline loops: CDR1 SGHAT, CDR2 FQNNGV. The CDR3 length is 15 residues. The V gene end was trimmed by 6 bases and the J gene end by 0 bases; junction bases not matched to a gene: 8. CDR3 in amino acids: CASRKLSGNSYEQYF. In DNA form, the CDR3 reads TGTGCCAGCAGGAAGTTGAGCGGGAACTCCTACGAGCAGTACTTC.

This sequence joins TRBV28 and TRBJ2-7, with TRBD2 matching 10 bases. The CDR3 contains 14 residues. Germline CDR1 reads MDHEN; CDR2 reads SYDVKM. With 3 bases clipped from V and 6 bases from J, the junction kept 5 bases outside the gene matches. The DNA of the CDR3 is TGTGCCAGCAGTTTCCTACTAGCGGGACTCGAGCAGTACTTC. Its protein is CASSFLLAGLEQYF.

This clonotype came up a few times. The gene calls are TRBV10-3 and TRBJ2-7, with 13 positions matching TRBD2. CDR3 length equals 16 residues. Trimming took 0 bases from V and 6 from J; bases not matched to a gene: 5. From germline, CDR1 is ENHRY and CDR2 SYGVKD. The CDR3: CAISESKTSGRPEQYF. The CDR3 DNA sequence: TGTGCCATCAGTGAGTCGAAGACTAGCGGGAGGCCCGAGCAGTACTTC.

This clonotype was counted at least ten times. V usage is TRBV6-1 and J usage is TRBJ2-1; the D gene is possibly TRBD1 (6 bases). This CDR3 is built from 14 residues. CDR1 is MNHNS, CDR2 SASEGT, per germline. Trimming stripped 10 bases from V and 0 bases from J, with 13 bases between. CDR3 coding DNA: TGTGCCATCAACAGGGATAGCTCCTACAATGAGCAGTTCTTC. This sequence encodes CAINRDSSYNEQFF.

This clonotype was seen a handful of times. This chain joins TRBV6-2 or TRBV6-3 and TRBJ2-1; 12 bases match TRBD2. CDR1 is MNHEY, CDR2 SVGEGT, per germline. Unmatched junction bases numbered 17, after V lost 6 bases and J lost 2 bases. This CDR3 has 20 amino acids. The chain's CDR3 is CASRGTAYPLAGGAYNEQFF. DNA for the CDR3: TGTGCCAGCAGGGGCACTGCCTACCCACTAGCGGGAGGCGCCTACAATGAGCAGTTCTTC.

The gene calls are TRBV7-8 and TRBJ2-1; D not resolved. V lost 2 bases and J lost 5, with 4 bases in between. The CDR3 has 12 amino acids. From germline, CDR1 is SGHVS and CDR2 FQNEAQ. The CDR3 DNA sequence: TGTGCCAGCAGCTTACGAAACAATGAGCAGTTCTTC. Translation gives CASSLRNNEQFF.